One sample yielded the 29 T cell receptor beta chains listed below, sequenced in a study of T cell responses to AZD1222 COVID-19 vaccine (dated by TCRdb to about 2021). Per the publication, the time point label means: baseline before first vaccination. The library was made by the immunoSEQ multiplex PCR assay. TCRdb holds this immuneACCESS table with in-frame rearrangements only. Some clones are missing; in checked studies, unresolved V genes explain under half, and the rest has no known cause. The sample data list more than 95,000 clones, and 90% to 95% of these were observed just once. The ten most abundant clones make up just under 3% of the sample. This specimen was peripheral blood, taken on day 0 of AZD1222 vaccination. These receptors were taken from an adult in good health.

The rearrangement uses TRBV18 and TRBJ1-2; D not certain. Trimming removed 3 bases from V and 7 bases from J, with 12 bases in between. The CDR3 loop spans 13 amino acids. Per germline, CDR1 KGHSH and CDR2 LQKENI. The CDR3 DNA reads TGTGCCAGCTCACCTCAGAGGGAATCTGGCTACACCTTC. Its protein is CASSPQRESGYTF.

Points on this clone: This specimen includes other DNA sequences encoding the same CDR3. J is TRBJ1-4 and V is TRBV29-1; TRBD1 aligns across 8 bases. The CDR3 runs 13 residues. CDR1 is SQVTM and CDR2 is ANQGSEA in the germline V gene. Trimming cost V 6 bases and J 0 bases; bases outside gene matches: 0. CDR3 sequence reads: CSVQGATNEKLFF. The CDR3, as DNA: TGCAGCGTACAGGGGGCAACTAATGAAAAACTGTTTTTT.

The genes are TRBV28 and TRBJ1-2, with 8 nucleotides matching TRBD1. Germline CDR1 reads MDHEN; CDR2 reads SYDVKM. The CDR3 contains 15 residues. Losses at the gene ends were 4 bases for V and 4 bases for J; bases not matched to a gene: 8. This chain's CDR3 is CASSSPRTGRYGYTF. The CDR3 nucleotides are TGTGCCAGCAGTTCCCCCCGGACAGGGCGCTATGGCTACACCTTC.

The gene calls are TRBV5-8 and TRBJ1-1; D not certain. CDR3 length: 15 residues. Germline V CDR1 and CDR2: SGHTS, YDEGEE. Trimming took off 0 bases at V and 3 bases at J, with 12 bases between the two ends. DNA of the CDR3: TGTGCCAGCAGCTTGGGCCTACCTTTGCACACTGAAGCTTTCTTT. Its protein product is CASSLGLPLHTEAFF. Based on the CDR3 plus reference TRBV5-8 and TRBJ1-1, the full variable domain is EAGVTQSPTHLIKTRGQQATLRCSPISGHTSVYWYQQALGLGLQFLLWYDEGEERNRGNFPPRFSGRQFPNYSSELNVNALELEDSALYLCASSLGLPLHTEAFFGQGTRLTVV.

This chain joins TRBV5-4 and TRBJ1-2; D not resolved. CDR1 is SGHNT and CDR2 is YYREEE in the germline V gene (reference sequence). CDR3 length equals 13 residues. V dropped 2 bases and J dropped 4 bases, with 9 bases sitting between them. The CDR3 DNA reads as TGTGCCAGCAGCTTAGACGGAGGCTATGGCTACACCTTC. This gives the protein CASSLDGGYGYTF.

There are a few counts of this clone. V is TRBV19 and J is TRBJ2-1, with D possibly being TRBD2 (5 bases). CDR3 length: 13 amino acids. The ends were cut back, 7 bases at V and 0 bases at J, with 7 bases in the middle. The V gene's germline CDR1 is LNHDA and CDR2 SQIVND (reference sequence). The CDR3 DNA is TGTGCCAGTAAAGGGAGCTCCTACAATGAGCAGTTCTTC. Its translation: CASKGSSYNEQFF.

The rearrangement joins TRBV28 to TRBJ2-6; tentatively, D is TRBD2 (6 bases). Germline-derived CDR1 and CDR2 are MDHEN and SYDVKM. V shed 8 bases and J shed 0 bases, with 23 bases lying between them. The CDR3 is made up of 19 amino acids. DNA of the CDR3: TGTGCCAGCCGGGACCGGGGGTCCTCGCCGGGCTCTGGGGCCAACGTCCTGACTTTC. Its protein is CASRDRGSSPGSGANVLTF.

The CDR3 nucleotides are TGTGCCAGCAGCGAGGGGGTCATGGGTAATGAAAAACTGTTTTTT. Translation gives CASSEGVMGNEKLFF. The chain joins TRBV5-5 to TRBJ1-4; D is possibly TRBD1 (6 bases). Deletions cut 4 bases from V and 4 bases from J, with 14 bases between. Germline-derived CDR1 and CDR2 are SGHKS and YYEKEE (reference sequence). The CDR3 totals 15 residues. The variable domain in full, completed from reference TRBV5-5 and TRBJ1-4, reads DAGVTQSPTHLIKTRGQQVTLRCSPISGHKSVSWYQQVLGQGPQFIFQYYEKEERGRGNFPDRFSARQFPNYSSELNVNALLLGDSALYLCASSEGVMGNEKLFFGSGTQLSVL.

In DNA form, the CDR3 reads TGTGCCAGCAGCCAAGACTGGTGGAGGGGACAGGAAGAAAACATTCAGTACTTC. Translating gives CASSQDWWRGQEENIQYF. The rearrangement uses TRBV4-2 and TRBJ2-4; 8 nucleotides align to TRBD1. CDR1 is LGHNA, CDR2 YNFKEQ, per germline. V was clipped by 0 bases and J by 5 bases; unmatched bases: 12. The CDR3 is 18 residues long.

The CDR3 loop reads CASSKGLAGGETQYF. In nucleotides, the CDR3 is TGTGCCAGCAGCAAGGGACTAGCGGGAGGAGAGACCCAGTACTTC. The chain has TRBV7-2 and TRBJ2-5, with TRBD2 matching over 15 bases. Trimming cost V 5 bases and J 4 bases; bases outside gene matches: 2. CDR1 is SGHTA and CDR2 is FQGNSA in the germline V gene. The CDR3 has 15 amino acids.

The CDR3 sequence is CASSLRGTSGRGGYNEQFF. The CDR3 DNA reads as TGTGCCAGCAGTTTAAGGGGGACTAGCGGGAGAGGCGGGTACAATGAGCAGTTCTTC. The J gene is TRBJ2-1, the V gene TRBV28, with 14 bases that match TRBD2. Germline V gives CDR1 MDHEN, CDR2 SYDVKM. The length of the CDR3 is 19 residues. The junction had 10 bases not matched to a gene; V was cut back by 2 bases and J by 4 bases.

V gene TRBV5-1 combines with J gene TRBJ2-3; D may correspond to TRBD1 or TRBD2 (7 bases each). CDR1 SGHRS and CDR2 YFSETQ come from the germline V gene. The CDR3 extends over 20 amino acids. V gave up 3 bases and J gave up 1 base, with 27 bases separating them. The chain's CDR3 is CASSWGGRTGDNLGTDTQYF. In nucleotides, the CDR3 is TGCGCCAGCAGCTGGGGGGGCCGGACAGGCGACAATCTTGGCACAGATACGCAGTATTTT.

V usage is TRBV6-4 and J usage is TRBJ1-3; D gene unclear. Germline CDR1 and CDR2: MRHNA and SNTAGT. The length of the CDR3 is 11 residues. V lost 5 bases to trimming and J lost 10 bases, with 9 bases between them. The CDR3: CASSTSWTIYF. The CDR3 bases are TGTGCCAGCAGTACCTCCTGGACCATATATTTT.

The rearrangement links TRBV5-4 to TRBJ1-5, with D perhaps TRBD1 (5 bases). Deletions cut 3 bases from V and 0 bases from J, with 7 bases between. The CDR3 sequence is 14 residues long. Germline V gene data show CDR1 as SGHNT and CDR2 as YYREEE (reference sequence). Written as DNA, the CDR3 is TGTGCCAGCAGCTCCGACAGTAGCAATCAGCCCCAGCATTTT. Its translation: CASSSDSSNQPQHF.

This clone was detected once. CDR3 sequence (DNA): TGTGCCAGTAGGGACAGAGCTAACTATGGCTACACCTTC. Residues: CASRDRANYGYTF. The chain combines TRBV7-9 with TRBJ1-2, with 7 bases that match TRBD1. The trim removed 9 bases at V and 0 bases at J, leaving 4 bases unmatched. Per the germline V gene, CDR1 is SEHNR and CDR2 is FQNEAQ (reference sequence). The CDR3 is 13 amino acids.

The CDR3 here is CSVDRPSGNGYTF. In nucleotides, the CDR3 is TGCAGCGTTGACCGCCCGTCGGGAAATGGCTACACCTTC. The chain carries TRBV29-1 and TRBJ1-2; no clear D gene. The CDR3 sequence is 13 residues long. Germline V gene sequence: CDR1 SQVTM, CDR2 ANQGSEA. V was cut by 3 bases and J by 6 bases, with 14 bases left in between.

The chain couples TRBV9 to TRBJ2-1, with a weak D call TRBD1 (6 bases). The V and J ends lost 2 bases and 3 bases respectively, with 9 bases between them. CDR3 length equals 14 residues. Germline CDR1 SGDLS, CDR2 YYNGEE. CDR3 nucleotides: TGTGCCAGCAGCGTCCTAGGGGGCTACAATGAGCAGTTCTTC. Amino acid sequence: CASSVLGGYNEQFF.

This chain uses TRBV4-1 with TRBJ2-1; 10 nucleotides line up with TRBD2. V gave up 0 bases and J gave up 4 bases; unmatched junction bases: 9. This CDR3 contains 18 residues. The germline V gene has CDR1 MGHRA and CDR2 YSYEKL. The CDR3 sequence: CASSQEGPAGGLYNEQFF. CDR3 DNA sequence: TGCGCCAGCAGCCAAGAGGGGCCAGCGGGAGGGCTATACAATGAGCAGTTCTTC.

The chain combines TRBV6-5 with TRBJ2-7; D is ambiguous. The CDR3 covers 13 residues. Per germline, CDR1 MNHEY and CDR2 SVGAGI. Trimming shortened V by 5 bases and J by 1 base, and 9 bases separated the two germline ends. CDR3 DNA sequence: TGTGCCAGCAGTCCGGACCCTTCCTACGAGCAGTACTTC. This sequence encodes CASSPDPSYEQYF.

The J gene is TRBJ1-4, the V gene TRBV19; D not certain. The CDR3 sequence is 14 residues long. CDR1 is LNHDA, CDR2 SQIVND, per germline (reference sequence). Trimming removed 5 bases at V and 5 bases at J, with 12 bases between. CDR3 region: CASSVGRRNEKLFF. The CDR3 coding sequence is TGTGCCAGTAGTGTGGGCAGGCGGAATGAAAAACTGTTTTTT.

The chain recombines TRBV4-2 with TRBJ2-1; D ambiguous. Trimming took off 0 bases at V and 0 bases at J, with 15 bases between the two ends. Per germline, CDR1 LGHNA and CDR2 YNFKEQ. The CDR3 loop spans 18 amino acids. In DNA form, the CDR3 reads TGTGCCAGCAGCCAAGATCTGTTGGGATTCAGCTCCTACAATGAGCAGTTCTTC. Its translation is CASSQDLLGFSSYNEQFF.

The chain has TRBV7-9 and TRBJ2-5, with D unresolved. CDR1 and CDR2 from the germline V gene are SEHNR and FQNEAQ (reference sequence). This CDR3 has 11 residues. Trimming took 7 bases from V and 5 from J, leaving 8 bases between them. The CDR3 here is CASTFSETQYF. The CDR3 DNA reads TGTGCCAGCACCTTCTCCGAGACCCAGTACTTC.

V gene TRBV7-9 combines with J gene TRBJ1-2; TRBD1 might be the D (5 bases). The CDR3 is 14 residues long. Trimming took 4 bases from V and 2 from J, leaving 11 bases between them. The germline V gene has CDR1 SEHNR and CDR2 FQNEAQ (reference sequence). The CDR3 sequence: CASSSGAGNYGYTF. The CDR3 DNA reads TGTGCCAGCAGCTCCGGGGCGGGAAACTATGGCTACACCTTC.

This chain uses TRBV6-5 with TRBJ1-4; unclear D gene. The CDR3 has 16 residues. V lost 0 bases and J 5 bases, leaving 13 bases between the germline ends. In germline, CDR1 is MNHEY, CDR2 SVGAGI. Here the CDR3 reads CASSYSQRGFNEKLFF. CDR3 nucleotide sequence: TGTGCCAGCAGTTACTCCCAACGAGGCTTCAATGAAAAACTGTTTTTT.

This clone was detected only a few times. The chain has TRBV4-2 and TRBJ2-1, with D possibly TRBD2 on 6 matching bases. The CDR3 sequence is 16 residues long. Trimming removed 0 bases at V and 0 bases at J, with 9 bases between. Germline CDR1 is LGHNA and CDR2 is YNFKEQ. CDR3 protein: CASSQEDGSSYNEQFF. For the CDR3, the DNA is TGTGCCAGCAGCCAAGAAGACGGGAGCTCCTACAATGAGCAGTTCTTC.

The sample holds one count of this clone. The J gene is TRBJ2-1, the V gene TRBV5-1; 9 nucleotides agree with TRBD1. This CDR3 contains 15 residues. CDR1 and CDR2 (germline): SGHRS, YFSETQ. Trimming cost V 5 bases and J 6 bases; bases outside gene matches: 9. The CDR3 bases are TGCGCCAGCAGAGATCGGGACAGGGTCTCCAATGAGCAGTTCTTC. Translated: CASRDRDRVSNEQFF.

In nucleotides, the CDR3 is TGTGCCAGCAGTTACTCCCTGGGCGGGGCCTTGAATGAGCAGTTCTTC. Its translation: CASSYSLGGALNEQFF. The chain couples TRBV6-5 to TRBJ2-1, with TRBD2 as a possible D gene (6 bases). Per germline, CDR1 MNHEY and CDR2 SVGAGI. Trimming took off 0 bases at V and 7 bases at J, with 16 bases between the two ends. This CDR3 region has 16 residues.

The gene calls are TRBV27 and TRBJ1-5; 12 bases map to TRBD1. This CDR3 contains 15 residues. Germline values: CDR1 MNHEY, CDR2 SMNVEV (reference sequence). Trimming took 2 bases from V and 7 from J; bases not matched to a gene: 3. The CDR3 nucleotides read TGTGCCAGCAGTTTAGGGACAGGGGGCGGACAGCCCCAGCATTTT. Residues: CASSLGTGGGQPQHF.

The chain carries TRBV28 and TRBJ2-6; the match to TRBD2 covers 8 bases. Trimming removed 4 bases from V and 2 bases from J; junction bases left unmatched: 4. The CDR3 contains 16 residues. Germline CDR1 and CDR2: MDHEN and SYDVKM. The CDR3 sequence: CASSSAGDPGANVLTF. The CDR3 coding sequence is TGTGCCAGCAGTTCAGCGGGAGATCCTGGGGCCAACGTCCTGACTTTC. Full variable domain (outside the CDR3, taken from reference TRBV28 and TRBJ2-6): DVKVTQSSRYLVKRTGEKVFLECVQDMDHENMFWYRQDPGLGLRLIYFSYDVKMKEKGDIPEGYSVSREKKERFSLILESASTNQTSMYLCASSSAGDPGANVLTFGAGSRLTVL.